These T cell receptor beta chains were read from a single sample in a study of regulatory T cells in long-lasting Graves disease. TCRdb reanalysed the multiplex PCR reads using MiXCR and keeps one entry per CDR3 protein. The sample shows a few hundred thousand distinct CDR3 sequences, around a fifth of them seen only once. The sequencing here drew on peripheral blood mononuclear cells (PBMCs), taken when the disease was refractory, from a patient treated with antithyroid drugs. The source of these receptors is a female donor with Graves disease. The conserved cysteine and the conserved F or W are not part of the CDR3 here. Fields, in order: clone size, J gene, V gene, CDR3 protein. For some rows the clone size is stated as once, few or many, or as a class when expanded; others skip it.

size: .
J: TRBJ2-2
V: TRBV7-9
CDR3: ASSLEEENTGELF

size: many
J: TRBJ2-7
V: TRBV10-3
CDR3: AISGGTSGSSEQY

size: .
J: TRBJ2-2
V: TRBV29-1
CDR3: SVEGQGKYTGKLF

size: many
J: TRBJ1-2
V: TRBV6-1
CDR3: ASSEGGTGNYGYT

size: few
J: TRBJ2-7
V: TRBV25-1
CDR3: ASNSDSGGYEQY

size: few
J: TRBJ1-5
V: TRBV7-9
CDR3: ASSLGQGAHRPQH

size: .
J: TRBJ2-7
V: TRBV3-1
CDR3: ASSQLGGLEQY

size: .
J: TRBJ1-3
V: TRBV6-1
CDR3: ASSTQGATGNTIY

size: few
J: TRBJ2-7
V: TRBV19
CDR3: ASSMGTGYSTYEQY

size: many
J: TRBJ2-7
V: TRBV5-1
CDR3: ASSLDSRRETNEQY

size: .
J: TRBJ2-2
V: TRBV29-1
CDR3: SVVRSTGELF

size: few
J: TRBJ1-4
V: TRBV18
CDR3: ASSPGPTATNEKLF

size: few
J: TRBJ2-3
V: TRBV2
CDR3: ASIGLAGGTDTQY

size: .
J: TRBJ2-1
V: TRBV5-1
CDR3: ASMLTGAGGSDEQF

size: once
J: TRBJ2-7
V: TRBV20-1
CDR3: SASRTTGTGLNEQY

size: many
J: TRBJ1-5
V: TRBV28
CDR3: VSSSTRGARGAQH

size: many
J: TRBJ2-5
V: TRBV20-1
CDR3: SAQSLLQGQTETQY

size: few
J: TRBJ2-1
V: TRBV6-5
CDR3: ASSYGVRNEQF

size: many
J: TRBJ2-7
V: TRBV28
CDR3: ASSLGGSKYEQY

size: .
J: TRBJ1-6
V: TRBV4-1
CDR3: ASSQVGRLSSYNSPLH

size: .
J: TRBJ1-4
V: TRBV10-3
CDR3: AIGEGSNEKLF

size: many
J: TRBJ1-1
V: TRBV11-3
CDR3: ASSDGTATEAF

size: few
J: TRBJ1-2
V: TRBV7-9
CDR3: ASSLVATGDYGYT

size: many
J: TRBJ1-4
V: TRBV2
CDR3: ASQGRNEKLF

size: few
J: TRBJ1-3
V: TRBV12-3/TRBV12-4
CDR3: ASTLTGSGNTIY

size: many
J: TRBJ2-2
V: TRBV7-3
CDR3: ASSLGVNTGELF

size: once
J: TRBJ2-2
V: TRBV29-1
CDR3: SVQRLAGTGELF

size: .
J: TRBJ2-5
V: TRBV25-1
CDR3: ASSGAGLIGETQY

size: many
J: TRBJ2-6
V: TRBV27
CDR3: ASSTLGANVLT

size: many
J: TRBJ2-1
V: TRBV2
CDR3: ASIRLAGGNEQF

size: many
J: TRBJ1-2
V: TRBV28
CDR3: ASSLVVGYGYT

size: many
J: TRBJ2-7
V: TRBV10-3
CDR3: AISLTGQTYEQY

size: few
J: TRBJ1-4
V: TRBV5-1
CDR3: ASSLSRQGANEKLF

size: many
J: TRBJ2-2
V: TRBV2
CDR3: ARGRPTGELF

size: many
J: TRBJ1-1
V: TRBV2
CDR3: ASSEEQLNTEAF

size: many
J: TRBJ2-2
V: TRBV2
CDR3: ASSEGSFTGELF

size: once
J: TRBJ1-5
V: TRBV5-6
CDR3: ASSLEDRQDKWRGNQPQH

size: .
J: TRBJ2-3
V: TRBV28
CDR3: ASTLVGLTDTQY

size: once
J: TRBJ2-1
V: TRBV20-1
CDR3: SAELASNEQF

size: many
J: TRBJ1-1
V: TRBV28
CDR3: ASSFFMRNTEAF

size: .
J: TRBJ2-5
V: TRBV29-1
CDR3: SVDIAAGQGEGETQY

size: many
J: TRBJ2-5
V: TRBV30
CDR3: AWRGLGETQY

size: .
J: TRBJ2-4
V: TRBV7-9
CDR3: ASSLQGSADIQY